Listed below are T cell receptor beta chains from one sample, sequenced in a study of blood T cell repertoires in COVID-19. Sequencing was performed with immunoSEQ multiplex PCR; in TCRdb, only in-frame clones are kept and a portion is missing. The table has approximately 260,000 clones, 70% to 90% seen once; the top ten hold 2% to 2.5%. The specimen was peripheral blood. These receptors all stem from a woman aged 40-49 years who had recovered from COVID-19. Each CDR3 is given with its conserved first and last residue. Fields, in order: clone size, V gene, J gene, D gene, CDR3 protein, CDR3 DNA. D genes are given only for firm matches. Clone size appears in some rows only: once, few, many, or a class for an expanded clone.

>-|TRBV10-3|TRBJ2-3|TRBD2
CAISDRGIAGLVDTQYF
TGTGCCATCAGCGACCGGGGGATAGCGGGATTGGTTGATACGCAGTATTTT
>-|TRBV14|TRBJ2-4|TRBD1
CASSSTGVLAKNIQYF
TGTGCCAGCAGCTCGACAGGGGTCCTCGCCAAAAACATTCAGTACTTC
>-|TRBV5-1|TRBJ2-5|-
CASSAGGAGAMYQETQYF
TGCGCCAGCAGCGCCGGCGGGGCGGGGGCCATGTACCAAGAGACCCAGTACTTC
>few|TRBV2|TRBJ2-5|-
CASSVLGGGQETQYF
TGTGCCAGCAGTGTCCTAGGCGGTGGTCAAGAGACCCAGTACTTC
>once|TRBV11-3|TRBJ2-3|TRBD2
CASSTRLAGGPHAPDTQYF
TGTGCCAGCAGCACCCGACTAGCGGGAGGGCCCCACGCCCCAGATACGCAGTATTTT
>-|TRBV27|TRBJ2-7|-
CASSPQGQFYEQYF
TGTGCCAGCAGTCCCCAAGGACAGTTCTACGAGCAGTACTTC
>-|TRBV9|TRBJ2-5|-
CASSVRGSSQAGETQYF
TGTGCCAGCAGCGTCCGCGGATCTTCGCAGGCGGGGGAGACCCAGTACTTC
>-|TRBV6-1|TRBJ2-1|-
CASSEVLYSGNEQFF
TGTGCCAGCAGTGAAGTTCTGTATAGCGGCAATGAGCAGTTCTTC
>-|TRBV7-9|TRBJ2-7|-
CASSLIQGPYEQYF
TGTGCCAGCAGCTTAATCCAGGGCCCCTACGAGCAGTACTTC
>once|TRBV9|TRBJ2-1|TRBD2
CASSKISGGAENEQFF
TGTGCCAGCAGCAAGATATCCGGGGGGGCGGAGAATGAGCAGTTCTTC
>-|TRBV9|TRBJ1-4|TRBD1
CASSPQDRGSEKLFF
TGTGCCAGCAGCCCTCAGGACAGGGGAAGTGAAAAACTGTTTTTT
>-|TRBV18|TRBJ2-2|-
CASSSERVAGELFF
TGTGCCAGCTCATCGGAGCGGGTGGCCGGGGAGCTGTTTTTT
>-|TRBV15|TRBJ2-5|TRBD2
CATSRGMAGGPQTQYF
TGTGCCACCAGCAGGGGGATGGCGGGGGGGCCGCAGACCCAGTACTTC
>-|TRBV12-1|TRBJ2-2|-
CASSRSGEGTGELFF
TGTGCCAGCAGCAGAAGCGGGGAGGGCACCGGGGAGCTGTTTTTT
>-|TRBV10-1|TRBJ2-7|-
CASSGCEGGVYEQYF
TGCGCCAGCAGTGGTTGCGAGGGAGGAGTTTACGAGCAGTACTTC
>-|TRBV30|TRBJ1-2|-
CAWSSLGDYGYTF
TGTGCCTGGAGTTCTCTGGGAGACTATGGCTACACCTTC
>few|TRBV15|TRBJ2-1|-
CATSRDQRNEQFF
TGTGCCACCAGCAGAGATCAGAGGAATGAGCAGTTCTTC
>-|TRBV6-6|TRBJ2-1|TRBD1
CASSDRDRGFNEQFF
TGTGCCAGCAGTGACCGGGACAGGGGGTTTAATGAGCAGTTCTTC
>-|TRBV6-5|TRBJ2-2|TRBD1
CAIEPRQGATGELFF
TGTGCCATCGAACCCAGACAGGGCGCCACCGGGGAGCTGTTTTTT
>-|TRBV27|TRBJ1-1|TRBD1
CASSSYRGEAFF
TGTGCCAGCAGTTCGTACAGGGGTGAAGCTTTCTTT
>few|TRBV20-1|TRBJ2-2|TRBD2
CSASPPRGGSGELFF
TGCAGTGCTAGTCCGCCCCGGGGGGGCTCCGGGGAGCTGTTTTTT
>-|TRBV20-1|TRBJ1-3|-
CSASKASGGNTIYF
TGCAGTGCTAGTAAAGCTTCGGGAGGAAACACCATATATTTT
>-|TRBV19|TRBJ2-5|-
CASSISQGIQETQYF
TGTGCCAGTAGTATTAGCCAGGGTATTCAAGAGACCCAGTACTTC
>-|TRBV6-2/TRBV6-3|TRBJ1-2|TRBD1
CASSSTRDRGDGYTF
TGTGCCAGCAGTTCGACCCGGGACAGGGGAGATGGCTACACCTTC
>-|TRBV7-2|TRBJ2-5|TRBD2
CASSFRLAGVETQYF
TGTGCCAGCAGCTTCAGACTAGCGGGAGTAGAGACCCAGTACTTC
>few|TRBV28|TRBJ2-2|TRBD1
CASRQGGIGELFF
TGTGCCAGCCGACAGGGGGGGATCGGGGAGCTGTTTTTT
>-|TRBV19|TRBJ1-3|-
CASQTTASGNTIYF
TGTGCCAGTCAGACGACAGCCTCTGGAAACACCATATATTTT
>-|TRBV11-2|TRBJ2-3|-
CASSRNHGTSRTDTQYF
TGTGCCAGCAGCCGGAACCATGGGACTTCTCGCACAGATACGCAGTATTTT
>-|TRBV27|TRBJ1-2|-
CASSLSPPGRRYGYTF
TGTGCCAGCAGTTTATCCCCCCCGGGGAGGAGGTATGGCTACACCTTC
>-|TRBV15|TRBJ1-1|-
CSVGRGSGTEAFF
TGTTCCGTCGGCCGGGGGTCTGGCACTGAAGCTTTCTTT
>-|TRBV7-2|TRBJ2-3|TRBD2
CASSQSPSGRPTDTQYF
TGTGCCAGCAGCCAGAGTCCTAGCGGGAGACCTACAGATACGCAGTATTTT
>-|TRBV4-2|TRBJ1-1|TRBD1
CASSHPGQRDTEAFF
TGTGCCAGCAGCCACCCGGGACAGCGGGACACTGAAGCTTTCTTT
>once|TRBV6-5|TRBJ1-2|-
CASSYRAGRAGGYTF
TGTGCCAGCAGTTACCGCGCCGGGCGGGCAGGAGGCTACACCTTC
>few|TRBV16|TRBJ1-5|-
CASSQSTAYQPQHF
TGTGCCAGCAGCCAATCGACAGCATATCAGCCCCAGCATTTT
>-|TRBV6-5|TRBJ2-3|TRBD2
CASRPSGSADTQYF
TGTGCCAGCAGACCCAGCGGGAGCGCAGATACGCAGTATTTT
>once|TRBV30|TRBJ1-4|-
CAWSVLGENEKLFF
TGTGCCTGGAGTGTACTGGGAGAGAATGAAAAACTGTTTTTT
>-|TRBV5-1|TRBJ2-5|-
CASSSGAQETQYF
TGCGCCAGCAGCTCGGGAGCTCAAGAGACCCAGTACTTC
>few|TRBV14|TRBJ2-1|-
CASSQRGYSSYNEQFF
TGTGCCAGCAGCCAAAGGGGATATAGCTCCTACAATGAGCAGTTCTTC
>few|TRBV4-2|TRBJ1-3|-
CASSQVETGSGNTIYF
TGTGCCAGCAGCCAAGTCGAGACAGGCTCTGGAAACACCATATATTTT
>-|TRBV5-1|TRBJ2-7|TRBD1
CASSLGDRGYEQYF
TGCGCCAGCAGCTTAGGGGACAGGGGCTACGAGCAGTACTTC
>-|TRBV7-2|TRBJ2-7|TRBD1
CASSLRRGQGGEQYF
TGTGCCAGCAGCTTAAGGCGGGGACAGGGCGGGGAGCAGTACTTC
>-|TRBV13|TRBJ1-4|TRBD1
CASSLGGQGAQDNEKLFF
TGTGCCAGCAGCTTAGGCGGGCAGGGGGCGCAGGATAATGAAAAACTGTTTTTT
>-|TRBV7-2|TRBJ1-5|-
CASSLGPGKVNQPQHF
TGTGCCAGCAGCTTAGGGCCAGGGAAGGTCAATCAGCCCCAGCATTTT
>-|TRBV6-1|TRBJ1-2|-
CASSEVQNYGYTF
TGTGCCAGCAGTGAAGTACAGAATTATGGCTACACCTTC
>-|TRBV18|TRBJ2-7|-
CASSPGQRVDEQYF
TGTGCCAGCTCACCTGGACAGAGGGTCGACGAGCAGTACTTC
>-|TRBV30|TRBJ1-3|-
CAWSGGVGNTIYF
TGTGCCTGGAGTGGCGGGGTTGGAAACACCATATATTTT
>-|TRBV19|TRBJ2-6|TRBD1
CASSEGYWGQFSGANVLTF
TGTGCCAGTAGTGAAGGGTATTGGGGACAGTTCTCTGGGGCCAACGTCCTGACTTTC
>-|TRBV7-9|TRBJ1-1|TRBD1
CAFSDGNRGGWNTEAFF
TGTGCCTTTAGCGATGGAAACAGGGGAGGATGGAACACTGAAGCTTTCTTT
>-|TRBV29-1|TRBJ1-2|-
CSVDNRPYGYTF
TGCAGCGTTGATAACAGGCCCTATGGCTACACCTTC
>-|TRBV9|TRBJ2-5|TRBD2
CASSISGKETQYF
TGTGCCAGCAGCATTAGCGGGAAAGAGACCCAGTACTTC
>-|TRBV28|TRBJ2-5|TRBD2
CASSLGGGEETQYF
TGTGCCAGCAGTTTGGGTGGGGGGGAAGAGACCCAGTACTTC